This T cell receptor beta chain was profiled in a study of T cell responses to AZD1222 COVID-19 vaccine. Overall study findings and caveats: Spike-specific TCR breadth and depth both grew after two AZD1222 doses. Clonal diversity was possibly underestimated, and white British individuals and females predominated among donors. Spike regions recognized by vaccine-associated CD4 TCRs spanned the protein, led by 160-218 and 743-854. Repertoire sampling occurred only after the peak T cell response.

CDR1 and CDR2 from the germline V gene are SGHRS and YFSETQ. CDR3 length equals 13 residues. Trimming pared 4 bases from V and 8 bases from J, leaving 15 bases between. Profiling relied on immunoSEQ multiplex PCR, and the TCRdb table lists in-frame clones only, not all of them. The sample includes roughly 150,000 clones, 85% to 95% seen only once; the top ten take around 1.3%. In regard to this clone: The antigen is not known.

The input for sequencing was peripheral blood, taken on day 0 of AZD1222 vaccination. This chain connects TRBV5-1 to TRBJ1-1; D is ambiguous. The source is an adult in good health. Here the CDR3 reads CASSIQVDGEAFF. CDR3 DNA sequence: TGCGCCAGCAGCATTCAGGTGGATGGGGAAGCTTTCTTT. Drawing the rest from reference TRBV5-1 and TRBJ1-1, the complete variable domain is KAGVTQTPRYLIKTRGQQVTLSCSPISGHRSVSWYQQTPGQGLQFLFEYFSETQRNKGNFPGRFSGRQFSNSRSEMNVSTLELGDSALYLCASSIQVDGEAFFGQGTRLTVV.